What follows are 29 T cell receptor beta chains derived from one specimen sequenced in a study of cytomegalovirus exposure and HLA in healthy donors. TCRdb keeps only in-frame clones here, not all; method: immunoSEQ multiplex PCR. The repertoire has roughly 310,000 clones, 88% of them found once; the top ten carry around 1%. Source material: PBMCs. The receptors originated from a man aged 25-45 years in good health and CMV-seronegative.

DNA for the CDR3: TGTGCCATCAGTGAAGCTTTCTCTGGGGCCAACGTCCTGACTTTC. As protein: CAISEAFSGANVLTF. V usage is TRBV10-3 and J usage is TRBJ2-6, with D unclear. Germline assignment: CDR1 ENHRY and CDR2 SYGVKD. V lost 3 bases to trimming and J lost 0 bases, with 6 bases between them. The CDR3 sequence is 15 residues long.

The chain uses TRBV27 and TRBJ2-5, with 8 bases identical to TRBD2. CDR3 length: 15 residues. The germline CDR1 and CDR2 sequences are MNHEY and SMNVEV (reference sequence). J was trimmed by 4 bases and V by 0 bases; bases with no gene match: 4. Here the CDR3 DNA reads TGTGCCAGCAGTTTATCTAGCGGGGATAGAGAGACCCAGTACTTC. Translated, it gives CASSLSSGDRETQYF.

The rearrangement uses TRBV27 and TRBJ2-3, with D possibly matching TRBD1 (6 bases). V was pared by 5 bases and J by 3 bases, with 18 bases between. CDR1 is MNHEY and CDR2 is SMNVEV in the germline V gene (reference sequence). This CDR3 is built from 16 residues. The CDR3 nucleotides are TGTGCCAGCAGTGTAATCAGGGGACCCGGGACAGATACGCAGTATTTT. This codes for CASSVIRGPGTDTQYF.

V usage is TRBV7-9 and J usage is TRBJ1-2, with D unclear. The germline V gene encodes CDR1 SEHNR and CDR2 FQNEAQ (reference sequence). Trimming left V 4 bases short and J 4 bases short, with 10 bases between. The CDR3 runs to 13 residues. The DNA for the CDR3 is TGTGCCAGCAGCTCAGACAAGATCTATGGCTACACCTTC. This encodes CASSSDKIYGYTF.

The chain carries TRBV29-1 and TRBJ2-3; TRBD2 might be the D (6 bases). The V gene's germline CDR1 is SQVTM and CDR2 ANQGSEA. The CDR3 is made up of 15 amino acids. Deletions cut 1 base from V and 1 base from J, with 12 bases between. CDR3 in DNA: TGCAGCGTTGAAGGCCTTTCTAGCGGCACAGATACGCAGTATTTT. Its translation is CSVEGLSSGTDTQYF.

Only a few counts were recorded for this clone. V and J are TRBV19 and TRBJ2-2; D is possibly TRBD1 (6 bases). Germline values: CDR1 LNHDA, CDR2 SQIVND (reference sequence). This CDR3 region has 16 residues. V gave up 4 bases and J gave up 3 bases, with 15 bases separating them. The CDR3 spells CASSTSGVMDTGELFF. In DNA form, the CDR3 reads TGTGCCAGTAGTACCTCAGGGGTAATGGACACCGGGGAGCTGTTTTTT.

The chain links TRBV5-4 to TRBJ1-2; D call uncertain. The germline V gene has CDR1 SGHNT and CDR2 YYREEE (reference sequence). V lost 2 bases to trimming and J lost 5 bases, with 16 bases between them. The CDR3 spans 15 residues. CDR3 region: CASSFSTVTAYGYTF. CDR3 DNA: TGTGCCAGCAGCTTTTCTACAGTTACCGCTTATGGCTACACCTTC. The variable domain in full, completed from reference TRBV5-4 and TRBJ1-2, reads ETGVTQSPTHLIKTRGQQVTLRCSSQSGHNTVSWYQQALGQGPQFIFQYYREEENGRGNFPPRFSGLQFPNYSSELNVNALELDDSALYLCASSFSTVTAYGYTFGSGTRLTVV.

This CDR3 is CASSSSGGSYEQYF. The CDR3 bases are TGTGCCAGCAGTTCTAGCGGGGGGTCCTACGAGCAGTACTTC. The chain employs TRBV6-5 and TRBJ2-7; 11 bases are shared with TRBD2. V was pared by 4 bases and J by 1 base, with 0 bases of the junction left unmatched. Germline CDR1 MNHEY, CDR2 SVGAGI. This CDR3 has 14 residues.

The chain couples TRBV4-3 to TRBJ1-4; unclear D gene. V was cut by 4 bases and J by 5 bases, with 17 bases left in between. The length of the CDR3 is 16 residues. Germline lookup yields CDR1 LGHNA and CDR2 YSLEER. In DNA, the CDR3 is TGCGCCAGCAGCCGAACCCTTCACAGAGAGAATGAAAAACTGTTTTTT. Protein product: CASSRTLHRENEKLFF.

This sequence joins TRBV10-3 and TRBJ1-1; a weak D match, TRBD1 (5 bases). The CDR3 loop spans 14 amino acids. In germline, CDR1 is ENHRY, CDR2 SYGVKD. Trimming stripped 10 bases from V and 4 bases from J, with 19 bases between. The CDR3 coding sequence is TGTGCCACCAGGGCTCAGGGATTCCCCACTGAAGCTTTCTTT. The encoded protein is CATRAQGFPTEAFF.

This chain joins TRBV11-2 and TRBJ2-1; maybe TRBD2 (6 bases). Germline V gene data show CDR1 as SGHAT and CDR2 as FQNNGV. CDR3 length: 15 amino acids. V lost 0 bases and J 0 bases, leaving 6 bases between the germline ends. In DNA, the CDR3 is TGTGCCAGCAGCTTAGAGGGGGGCTCCTACAATGAGCAGTTCTTC. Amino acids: CASSLEGGSYNEQFF.

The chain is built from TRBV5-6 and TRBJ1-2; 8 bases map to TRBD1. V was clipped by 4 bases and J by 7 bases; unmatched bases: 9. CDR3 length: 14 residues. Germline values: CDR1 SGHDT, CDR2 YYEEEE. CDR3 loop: CASSRRSRGLGYTF. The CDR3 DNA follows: TGTGCCAGCAGCCGGAGGTCCAGGGGGCTTGGCTACACCTTC.

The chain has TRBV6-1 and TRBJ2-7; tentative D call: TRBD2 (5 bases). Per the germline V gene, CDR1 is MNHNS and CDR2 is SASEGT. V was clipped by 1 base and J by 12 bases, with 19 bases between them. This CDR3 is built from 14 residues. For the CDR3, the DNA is TGTGCCAGCAGTGAAGGTGTGATATGGACTCTGACGTACTTC. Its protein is CASSEGVIWTLTYF.

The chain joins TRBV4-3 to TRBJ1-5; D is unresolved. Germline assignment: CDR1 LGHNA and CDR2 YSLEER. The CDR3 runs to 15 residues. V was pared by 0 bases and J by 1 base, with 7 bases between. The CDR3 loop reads CASSQDFGSNQPQHF. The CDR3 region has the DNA TGCGCCAGCAGCCAAGATTTCGGGAGCAATCAGCCCCAGCATTTT.

Here the CDR3 reads CASSPGQGTEAFF. As DNA, the CDR3 is TGCGCCAGCAGCCCCGGACAGGGCACTGAAGCTTTCTTT. The chain carries TRBV5-1 and TRBJ1-1, with TRBD1 matching over 8 bases. V was clipped by 4 bases and J by 4 bases; unmatched bases: 3. CDR1 SGHRS and CDR2 YFSETQ come from the germline V gene. The CDR3 covers 13 residues.

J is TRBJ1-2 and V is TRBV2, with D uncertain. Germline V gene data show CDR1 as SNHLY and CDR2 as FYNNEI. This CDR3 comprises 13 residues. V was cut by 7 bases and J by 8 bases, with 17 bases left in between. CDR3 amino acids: CASNGEAIGGYTF. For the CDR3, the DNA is TGTGCCAGCAACGGGGAGGCGATAGGGGGCTACACCTTC.

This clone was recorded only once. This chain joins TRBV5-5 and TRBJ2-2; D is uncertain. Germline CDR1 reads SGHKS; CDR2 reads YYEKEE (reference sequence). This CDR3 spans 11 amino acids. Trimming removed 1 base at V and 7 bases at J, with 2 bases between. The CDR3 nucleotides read TGTGCCAGCAGCTTGTACGGGGAGCTGTTTTTT. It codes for CASSLYGELFF.

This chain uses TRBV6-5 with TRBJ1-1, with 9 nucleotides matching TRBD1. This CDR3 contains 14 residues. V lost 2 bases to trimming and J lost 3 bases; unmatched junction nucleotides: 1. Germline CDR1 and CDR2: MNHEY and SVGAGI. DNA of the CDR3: TGTGCCAGCAGTTACCGGGACAGGGACACTGAAGCTTTCTTT. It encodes CASSYRDRDTEAFF.

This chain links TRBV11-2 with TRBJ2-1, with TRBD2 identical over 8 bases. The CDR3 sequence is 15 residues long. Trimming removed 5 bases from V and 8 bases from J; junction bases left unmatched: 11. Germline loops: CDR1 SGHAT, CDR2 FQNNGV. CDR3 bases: TGTGCCAGCAGCAACGCCGGGACTAGGGACGATGAGCAGTTCTTC. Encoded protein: CASSNAGTRDDEQFF.

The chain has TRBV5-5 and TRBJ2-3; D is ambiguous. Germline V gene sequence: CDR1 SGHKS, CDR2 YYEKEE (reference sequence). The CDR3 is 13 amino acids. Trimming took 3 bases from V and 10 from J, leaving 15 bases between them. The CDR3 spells CASSSFIPSAQYF. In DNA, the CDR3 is TGTGCCAGCAGCTCCTTCATTCCCAGTGCGCAGTATTTT.

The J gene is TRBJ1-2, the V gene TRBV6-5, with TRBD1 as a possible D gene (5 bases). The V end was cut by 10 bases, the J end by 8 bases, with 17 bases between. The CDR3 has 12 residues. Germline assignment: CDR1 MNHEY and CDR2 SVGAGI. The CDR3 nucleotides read TGTGCCACCATCCTTGGGGGGGACGGCTACACCTTC. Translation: CATILGGDGYTF.

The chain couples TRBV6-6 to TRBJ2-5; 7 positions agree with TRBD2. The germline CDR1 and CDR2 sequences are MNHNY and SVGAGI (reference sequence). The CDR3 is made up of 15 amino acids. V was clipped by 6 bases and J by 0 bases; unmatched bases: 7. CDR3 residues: CASSPPGTNQETQYF. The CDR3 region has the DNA TGTGCCAGCAGCCCTCCCGGGACTAACCAAGAGACCCAGTACTTC.

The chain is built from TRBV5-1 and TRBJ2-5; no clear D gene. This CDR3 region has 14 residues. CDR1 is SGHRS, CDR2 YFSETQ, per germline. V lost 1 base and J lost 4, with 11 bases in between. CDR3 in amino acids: CASSLKLSLETQYF. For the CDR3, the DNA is TGCGCCAGCAGCTTGAAGCTTAGTTTAGAGACCCAGTACTTC.

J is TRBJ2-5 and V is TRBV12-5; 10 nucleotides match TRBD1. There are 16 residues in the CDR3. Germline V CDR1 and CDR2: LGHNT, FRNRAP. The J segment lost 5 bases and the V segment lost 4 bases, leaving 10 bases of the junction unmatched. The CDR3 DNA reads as TGTGCTAGTGGTTCCTTCCACGGGACAGGGGTGGAGACCCAGTACTTC. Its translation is CASGSFHGTGVETQYF.

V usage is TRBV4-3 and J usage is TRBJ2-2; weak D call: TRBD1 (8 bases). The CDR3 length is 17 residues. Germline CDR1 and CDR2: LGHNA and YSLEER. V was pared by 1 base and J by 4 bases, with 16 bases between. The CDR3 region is CASSQGGQGLTTGELFF. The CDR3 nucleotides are TGCGCCAGCAGCCAAGGCGGACAGGGACTAACCACCGGGGAGCTGTTTTTT.

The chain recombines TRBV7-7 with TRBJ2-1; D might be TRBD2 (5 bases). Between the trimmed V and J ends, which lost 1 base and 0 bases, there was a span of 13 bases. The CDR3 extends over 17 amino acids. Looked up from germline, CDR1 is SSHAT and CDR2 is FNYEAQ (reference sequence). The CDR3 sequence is CASSLGLEVSSYNEQFF. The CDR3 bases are TGTGCCAGCAGCTTAGGGCTGGAGGTTAGCTCCTACAATGAGCAGTTCTTC.

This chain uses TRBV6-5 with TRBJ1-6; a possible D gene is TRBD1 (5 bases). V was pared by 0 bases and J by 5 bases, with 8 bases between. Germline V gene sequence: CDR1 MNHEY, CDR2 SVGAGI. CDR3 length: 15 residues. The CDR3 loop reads CASSYSRQNNSPLHF. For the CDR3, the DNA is TGTGCCAGCAGTTACTCGAGACAGAATAATTCACCCCTCCACTTT.

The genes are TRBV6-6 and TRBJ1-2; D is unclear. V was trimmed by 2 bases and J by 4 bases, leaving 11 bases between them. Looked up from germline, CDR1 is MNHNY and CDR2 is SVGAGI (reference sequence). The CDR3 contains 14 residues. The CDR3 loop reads CASSYEGWGYGYTF. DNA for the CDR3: TGTGCCAGCAGTTACGAGGGATGGGGCTATGGCTACACCTTC.

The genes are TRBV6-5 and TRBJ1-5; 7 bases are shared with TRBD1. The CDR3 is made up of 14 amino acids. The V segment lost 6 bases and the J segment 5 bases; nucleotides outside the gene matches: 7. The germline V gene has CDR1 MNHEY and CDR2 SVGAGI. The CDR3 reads CASRWETGYQPQHF. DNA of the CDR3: TGTGCCAGCAGGTGGGAGACAGGGTATCAGCCCCAGCATTTT.